Each of the 30 T cell receptor beta chains below was sequenced from the same sample in a study of shared clonotypes between healthy human individuals. Positive CCR7 selection of CD45RO-negative cells yielded the naive CD8 cells, and terminally differentiated effector memory CD45RA+ cells were excluded. Clones were read by immunoSEQ multiplex PCR, and TCRdb kept only the in-frame ones, dropping some. The sample has about 2.2 million clones, more than 85% seen once. The sample consisted of naive CD8+ T cells from PBMCs. These receptor sequences come from a man younger than 35 in good health. Some clones in this sample may be carry-over from other donors' samples.

The V and J genes are TRBV5-6 and TRBJ2-1; 9 bases match TRBD1. Looked up from germline, CDR1 is SGHDT and CDR2 is YYEEEE. The CDR3 contains 15 residues. Trimming took 3 bases from V and 9 from J; bases not matched to a gene: 10. In DNA, the CDR3 is TGTGCCAGCAGCTGGACGGGACAGGGCGTGAGTGAGCAGTTCTTC. Its translation is CASSWTGQGVSEQFF. The full variable domain, with the rest looked up from reference TRBV5-6 and TRBJ2-1, is DAGVTQSPTHLIKTRGQQVTLRCSPKSGHDTVSWYQQALGQGPQFIFQYYEEEERQRGNFPDRFSGHQFPNYSSELNVNALLLGDSALYLCASSWTGQGVSEQFFGPGTRLTVL.

The CDR3 nucleotides are TGTGCCAGCAGTTTCTTTTTCATATTTGACGGGACTAGCGGGAGCTCCTACAATGAGCAGTTCTTC. Translated, it gives CASSFFFIFDGTSGSSYNEQFF. The chain uses TRBV28 and TRBJ2-1; TRBD2 aligns across 14 bases. CDR1 MDHEN and CDR2 SYDVKM come from the germline V gene. The CDR3 spans 22 residues. Germline trimming cut 3 bases from V and 0 bases from J; bases unmatched to any gene: 16.

This chain links TRBV6-6 with TRBJ2-5; TRBD1 is a possible D gene (5 bases). The CDR3 is 16 amino acids. Germline V gives CDR1 MNHNY, CDR2 SVGAGI (reference sequence). Trimming took off 0 bases at V and 0 bases at J, with 11 bases between the two ends. The CDR3 nucleotides read TGTGCCAGCAGTTACTCGGCAGGGCGCTACCAAGAGACCCAGTACTTC. This sequence encodes CASSYSAGRYQETQYF.

The chain employs TRBV6-6 and TRBJ1-2; D possibly corresponds to TRBD1 (5 bases). The CDR3 is 15 residues long. Trimming took 5 bases from V and 0 from J, leaving 13 bases between them. The germline CDR1 and CDR2 sequences are MNHNY and SVGAGI (reference sequence). Here the CDR3 reads CASSPPVGANYGYTF. CDR3 sequence (DNA): TGTGCCAGCAGTCCCCCGGTAGGGGCTAACTATGGCTACACCTTC.

With regard to this clone: Distinct nucleotide sequences in the sample also encode this CDR3. V and J are TRBV19 and TRBJ2-7; the D is unclear. The V gene's germline CDR1 is LNHDA and CDR2 SQIVND (reference sequence). The V end was cut by 3 bases, the J end by 1 base, with 10 bases between. The CDR3 length is 14 residues. The CDR3 here is CASSMAGASYEQYF. The CDR3 DNA reads TGTGCCAGTAGTATGGCAGGCGCTTCCTACGAGCAGTACTTC.

This clone occurred once. The chain uses TRBV7-8 and TRBJ2-7, with 9 bases fitting TRBD2. From germline, CDR1 is SGHVS and CDR2 FQNEAQ. The CDR3 is 18 residues long. Trimming cost V 3 bases and J 2 bases; bases outside gene matches: 14. In DNA, the CDR3 is TGTGCCAGCAGCTTTCCCAGCGGGAGGCCCCAGACAGCCTACGAGCAGTACTTC. Residues: CASSFPSGRPQTAYEQYF. The full variable domain, in which reference TRBV7-8 and TRBJ2-7 provide the parts outside the CDR3, is GAGVSQSPRYKVAKRGQDVALRCDPISGHVSLFWYQQALGQGPEFLTYFQNEAQLDKSGLPSDRFFAERPEGSVSTLKIQRTQQEDSAVYLCASSFPSGRPQTAYEQYFGPGTRLTVT.

The genes are TRBV5-4 and TRBJ1-2; D is uncertain. CDR3 length: 11 amino acids. V gave up 2 bases and J gave up 7 bases, with 6 bases separating them. CDR1 and CDR2 from the germline V gene are SGHNT and YYREEE (reference sequence). The CDR3 region is CASSLSGGYTF. CDR3 in DNA: TGTGCCAGCAGCTTAAGTGGTGGCTACACCTTC. The variable domain in full, with the rest retrieved from reference TRBV5-4 and TRBJ1-2, is ETGVTQSPTHLIKTRGQQVTLRCSSQSGHNTVSWYQQALGQGPQFIFQYYREEENGRGNFPPRFSGLQFPNYSSELNVNALELDDSALYLCASSLSGGYTFGSGTRLTVV.

For the CDR3, the DNA is TGTGCCAGTAGTCCCCGGGACAGGGGAAGGGTACGGTATGGCTACACCTTC. Amino acids: CASSPRDRGRVRYGYTF. The gene calls are TRBV19 and TRBJ1-2, with 10 positions matching TRBD1. This CDR3 comprises 17 residues. CDR1 is LNHDA and CDR2 is SQIVND in the germline V gene (reference sequence). The trim removed 5 bases at V and 5 bases at J, leaving 14 bases unmatched.

The gene calls are TRBV15 and TRBJ2-7, with D maybe TRBD2 (5 bases). V was trimmed by 0 bases and J by 6 bases, leaving 9 bases between them. There are 13 residues in the CDR3. CDR1 and CDR2 (germline): LNHNV, YYDKDF (reference sequence). Written as DNA, the CDR3 is TGTGCCACCAGCAGAGATAGCGCGGGCGAGCAGTACTTC. Translated, it gives CATSRDSAGEQYF.

The chain links TRBV9 to TRBJ2-7, with 8 bases fitting TRBD1. With 3 bases clipped from V and 0 bases from J, the junction kept 11 bases outside the gene matches. The V gene's germline CDR1 is SGDLS and CDR2 YYNGEE. There are 17 residues in the CDR3. CDR3 residues: CASSDSPGQVDSYEQYF. The CDR3 region has the DNA TGTGCCAGCAGCGATAGCCCGGGACAGGTTGACTCCTACGAGCAGTACTTC.

J is TRBJ2-3 and V is TRBV28, with D perhaps being TRBD1 or TRBD2 (6 bases each). Trimming left V 7 bases short and J 0 bases short, with 17 bases between. CDR1 and CDR2 from the germline V gene are MDHEN and SYDVKM. This CDR3 comprises 16 residues. CDR3 bases: TGTGCCAGCACCAAAAGAGGGGGGATTAGCACAGATACGCAGTATTTT. Translation gives CASTKRGGISTDTQYF. The entire variable domain, with the rest obtained from reference TRBV28 and TRBJ2-3, is as follows: DVKVTQSSRYLVKRTGEKVFLECVQDMDHENMFWYRQDPGLGLRLIYFSYDVKMKEKGDIPEGYSVSREKKERFSLILESASTNQTSMYLCASTKRGGISTDTQYFGPGTRLTVL.

This rearrangement joins TRBV28 to TRBJ1-1, with D perhaps TRBD1 (6 bases). V lost 1 base and J 7 bases, leaving 7 bases between the germline ends. This CDR3 is built from 12 residues. Germline V CDR1 and CDR2: MDHEN, SYDVKM. CDR3 sequence (DNA): TGTGCCAGCAGTTTATACAGGGTTGAAGCTTTCTTT. The encoded protein is CASSLYRVEAFF. The variable domain in full, completed from reference TRBV28 and TRBJ1-1, reads DVKVTQSSRYLVKRTGEKVFLECVQDMDHENMFWYRQDPGLGLRLIYFSYDVKMKEKGDIPEGYSVSREKKERFSLILESASTNQTSMYLCASSLYRVEAFFGQGTRLTVV.

This clone has just one count. This chain uses TRBV4-1 with TRBJ2-3; D is possibly TRBD1 or TRBD2 (6 bases each). CDR3 size: 16 residues. Germline V lookup: CDR1 MGHRA, CDR2 YSYEKL. V lost 0 bases and J lost 1, with 11 bases in between. CDR3 nucleotides: TGCGCCAGCAGCCAAGATTGGGGGGCTGGCACAGATACGCAGTATTTT. Amino acid sequence: CASSQDWGAGTDTQYF.

The chain joins TRBV6-6 to TRBJ2-1; TRBD1 aligns across 7 bases. The trim removed 6 bases at V and 1 base at J, leaving 3 bases unmatched. Germline-derived CDR1 and CDR2 are MNHNY and SVGAGI (reference sequence). CDR3 length: 14 residues. CDR3 loop: CASRGQTSYNEQFF. The CDR3 nucleotides are TGTGCCAGCAGGGGACAGACTTCCTACAATGAGCAGTTCTTC.

The rearrangement joins TRBV5-8 to TRBJ2-3, with D perhaps TRBD1 (5 bases). The CDR3 contains 13 residues. Germline values: CDR1 SGHTS, CDR2 YDEGEE. Trimming took off 4 bases at V and 6 bases at J, with 12 bases between the two ends. The chain's CDR3 is CASSLGLGDTQYF. The CDR3 nucleotides read TGTGCCAGCAGCCTGGGGCTTGGTGATACGCAGTATTTT.

The V gene is TRBV9, the J gene TRBJ1-2, with a tentative D call TRBD1 (6 bases). CDR3 length equals 15 residues. CDR1 and CDR2 (germline): SGDLS, YYNGEE. The V end lost 3 bases, the J end lost 5 bases, and 17 bases lay between the germline ends. The CDR3: CASSALEGVRYGYTF. DNA of the CDR3: TGTGCCAGCAGCGCCCTCGAGGGGGTTCGGTATGGCTACACCTTC. Drawing the rest from reference TRBV9 and TRBJ1-2, the complete variable domain is DSGVTQTPKHLITATGQRVTLRCSPRSGDLSVYWYQQSLDQGLQFLIQYYNGEERAKGNILERFSAQQFPDLHSELNLSSLELGDSALYFCASSALEGVRYGYTFGSGTRLTVV.

The chain joins TRBV9 to TRBJ2-1; D is perhaps TRBD2 (6 bases). V lost 0 bases and J 1 base, leaving 11 bases between the germline ends. The germline V gene encodes CDR1 SGDLS and CDR2 YYNGEE. The length of the CDR3 is 16 residues. This CDR3 is CASSVARGGSYNEQFF. CDR3 nucleotides: TGTGCCAGCAGCGTAGCTCGTGGGGGGTCCTACAATGAGCAGTTCTTC.

This sequence joins TRBV4-1 and TRBJ2-1; D could derive from TRBD1 or TRBD2 (6 bases each). The CDR3 contains 16 residues. The germline gives CDR1 MGHRA, CDR2 YSYEKL. V dropped 6 bases and J dropped 5 bases, with 20 bases sitting between them. The CDR3 is CASSHPMTRGNNEQFF. CDR3 sequence (DNA): TGCGCCAGCAGTCACCCCATGACTAGGGGGAACAATGAGCAGTTCTTC.

The V and J genes are TRBV10-3 and TRBJ1-5; D is possibly TRBD1 (5 bases). V was clipped by 0 bases and J by 4 bases, with 16 bases between them. CDR3 length: 17 residues. The germline V gene has CDR1 ENHRY and CDR2 SYGVKD. In DNA form, the CDR3 reads TGTGCCATCAGTGAGTCTAGGTTGCGGGGGGGGAATCAGCCCCAGCATTTT. Residues: CAISESRLRGGNQPQHF.

Comments on this clone: In the same sample, other DNA sequences code for this CDR3. This sequence joins TRBV9 and TRBJ2-3, with 11 bases identical to TRBD2. V was pared by 0 bases and J by 0 bases, with 0 bases of the junction left unmatched. CDR3 length equals 16 residues. Per the germline V gene, CDR1 is SGDLS and CDR2 is YYNGEE. This CDR3 is CASSVGTSGSTDTQYF. The CDR3 DNA sequence: TGTGCCAGCAGCGTAGGGACTAGCGGGAGCACAGATACGCAGTATTTT.

The CDR3 DNA reads as TGTGCCAGTAAGAAAGGTGGAAGAGAAGCTTTCTTT. Amino acids: CASKKGGREAFF. The chain carries TRBV19 and TRBJ1-1; unclear D gene. Trimming removed 7 bases from V and 8 bases from J, with 14 bases in between. CDR3 length equals 12 residues. Per germline, CDR1 LNHDA and CDR2 SQIVND (reference sequence).

Regarding this clone: A much bigger clone sits one base away, suggesting this may be a read error. The sample carries other DNA sequences with the same CDR3. The J gene is TRBJ2-2, the V gene TRBV9; D is unresolved. The ends were cut back, 2 bases at V and 3 bases at J, with 2 bases in the middle. CDR1 is SGDLS, CDR2 YYNGEE, per germline. CDR3 size: 12 residues. CDR3 region: CASSVYTGELFF. In DNA form, the CDR3 reads TGTGCCAGCAGCGTTTACACCGGGGAGCTGTTTTTT.

The rearrangement links TRBV4-3 to TRBJ2-4; possibly TRBD2 for D (7 bases). V was trimmed by 4 bases and J by 5 bases, leaving 21 bases between them. The CDR3 sequence is 17 residues long. Germline V lookup: CDR1 LGHNA, CDR2 YSLEER. This CDR3 reads CASSPGGGGSLENIQYF. The CDR3 DNA follows: TGCGCCAGCAGCCCCGGAGGGGGGGGTAGTCTGGAAAACATTCAGTACTTC.

The sample holds a few counts of this clone. The chain recombines TRBV18 with TRBJ1-5, with a weak D call TRBD1 (5 bases). Germline V lookup: CDR1 KGHSH, CDR2 LQKENI. V shed 2 bases and J shed 3 bases, with 8 bases lying between them. The CDR3 contains 14 residues. The CDR3 is CASSPMTANQPQHF. DNA of the CDR3: TGTGCCAGCTCACCAATGACAGCCAATCAGCCCCAGCATTTT.

As concerns this clone: Other DNA sequences in this specimen translate into the identical CDR3. The chain recombines TRBV6-5 with TRBJ2-1; a possible D gene is TRBD2 (5 bases). The V gene lost 2 bases and the J gene lost 3 bases, with 8 bases spanning the gap. Germline V gives CDR1 MNHEY, CDR2 SVGAGI. The CDR3 spans 14 residues. This chain's CDR3 is CASSYLAGYNEQFF. CDR3 sequence (DNA): TGTGCCAGCAGTTACCTAGCTGGCTACAATGAGCAGTTCTTC.

The J gene is TRBJ2-7, the V gene TRBV27; TRBD1 matches at 9 bases. The CDR3 contains 15 residues. CDR1 is MNHEY, CDR2 SMNVEV, per germline (reference sequence). The junction had 10 bases not matched to a gene; V was cut back by 6 bases and J by 4 bases. DNA of the CDR3: TGTGCCAGCAGCCCTTTTGGGACAGGGTATTACGAGCAGTACTTC. The encoded protein is CASSPFGTGYYEQYF.

This sequence joins TRBV27 and TRBJ2-1; the match to TRBD2 covers 7 bases. The CDR3 is made up of 16 amino acids. V lost 2 bases to trimming and J lost 9 bases; unmatched junction nucleotides: 13. Germline lookup yields CDR1 MNHEY and CDR2 SMNVEV (reference sequence). In DNA form, the CDR3 reads TGTGCCAGCAGTTTAAGCGCGGGAGAGGTGCGTACTGAGCAGTTCTTC. Protein sequence: CASSLSAGEVRTEQFF.

This chain links TRBV6-5 with TRBJ1-1; D is unclear. The CDR3 is 13 amino acids. From germline, CDR1 is MNHEY and CDR2 SVGAGI. Trimming left V 4 bases short and J 8 bases short, with 14 bases between. CDR3 protein: CASSSDERLEAFF. CDR3 sequence (DNA): TGTGCCAGCAGTTCTGATGAAAGACTCGAAGCTTTCTTT.

V gene TRBV27 combines with J gene TRBJ2-7; D uncertain. This CDR3 has 12 residues. The V end was cut by 6 bases, the J end by 2 bases, with 8 bases between. Germline CDR1 is MNHEY and CDR2 is SMNVEV (reference sequence). CDR3 coding DNA: TGTGCCAGCAGCTCTCCTACCTACGAGCAGTACTTC. Residues: CASSSPTYEQYF.

The chain employs TRBV9 and TRBJ2-2, with 8 bases that match TRBD2. The CDR3 has 18 residues. Unmatched junction bases numbered 13, after V lost 0 bases and J lost 6 bases. Germline loops: CDR1 SGDLS, CDR2 YYNGEE. CDR3 sequence reads: CASSVGVAGKFLAGELFF. The CDR3 bases are TGTGCCAGCAGCGTAGGGGTAGCGGGAAAATTTCTGGCCGGGGAGCTGTTTTTT.